A single sample gave rise to the 14 T cell receptor beta chains below, sequenced in a study of cytomegalovirus exposure and HLA in healthy donors. Primers: 60 Vbeta forward and 13 Jbeta reverse. Clones were sequenced by immunoSEQ multiplex PCR, and TCRdb holds only the in-frame ones, with some missing. The sample lists some 150,000 clones; roughly 80% were seen once. The sample was PBMCs. These receptors originate from a woman aged 25 to 45 in good health and CMV-seronegative.

The gene calls are TRBV7-9 and TRBJ2-7; possibly TRBD2 for D (5 bases). Germline lookup yields CDR1 SEHNR and CDR2 FQNEAQ (reference sequence). The ends were cut back, 7 bases at V and 4 bases at J, with 23 bases in the middle. The CDR3 consists of 16 residues. In nucleotides, the CDR3 is TGTGCCAGCACCCTTTCTGAGGGAGACTATCCGTACGAGCAGTACTTC. Its protein product is CASTLSEGDYPYEQYF.

This clone was picked up a small number of times. The chain couples TRBV6-6 to TRBJ1-1; 7 positions agree with TRBD1. Losses at the gene ends were 6 bases for V and 7 bases for J; bases not matched to a gene: 14. This CDR3 comprises 15 residues. Germline V gene lookup returns CDR1 MNHNY and CDR2 SVGAGI (reference sequence). The CDR3, as DNA: TGTGCCAGCAGCTACAGCCCCCGGGACAGAAATGAAGCTTTCTTT. Its translation: CASSYSPRDRNEAFF.

The chain uses TRBV7-2 and TRBJ1-3; 9 nucleotides agree with TRBD1. Germline trimming cut 5 bases from V and 4 bases from J; bases unmatched to any gene: 12. This CDR3 is 17 amino acids long. Per the germline V gene, CDR1 is SGHTA and CDR2 is FQGNSA. The CDR3 reads CASSPPDRGWSGNTIYF. In DNA form, the CDR3 reads TGTGCCAGCAGCCCTCCAGACAGGGGGTGGTCCGGAAACACCATATATTTT. Together with reference TRBV7-2 and TRBJ1-3, the CDR3 gives the full variable domain: GAGVSQSPSNKVTEKGKDVELRCDPISGHTALYWYRQSLGQGLEFLIYFQGNSAPDKSGLPSDRFSAERTGGSVSTLTIQRTQQEDSAVYLCASSPPDRGWSGNTIYFGEGSWLTVV.

The chain is built from TRBV19 and TRBJ1-2, with 8 bases lining up with TRBD1. CDR1 and CDR2 (germline): LNHDA, SQIVND (reference sequence). With V trimmed by 9 bases and J by 8 bases, 5 bases remained unmatched. The CDR3 length is 11 residues. CDR3 sequence reads: CASGTGIGYTF. The CDR3 bases are TGTGCCAGCGGGACAGGAATAGGCTACACCTTC.

The rearrangement joins TRBV12-5 to TRBJ2-2, with D tentatively TRBD1 (6 bases). V was shortened by 6 bases and J by 4 bases, with 15 bases between the two germline ends. Germline values: CDR1 LGHNT, CDR2 FRNRAP. The CDR3 totals 15 residues. The CDR3 sequence: CASGWKQGGTGELFF. For the CDR3, the DNA is TGTGCTAGTGGCTGGAAACAGGGTGGCACCGGGGAGCTGTTTTTT.

The V gene is TRBV6-1, the J gene TRBJ1-4, with D possibly TRBD1 on 5 matching bases. The V end was cut by 3 bases, the J end by 3 bases, with 14 bases between. The CDR3 has 16 residues. Looked up from germline, CDR1 is MNHNS and CDR2 is SASEGT. CDR3 bases: TGTGCCAGCAGTGACCCCCGACAGTTTTCTAATGAAAAACTGTTTTTT. Its protein is CASSDPRQFSNEKLFF.

The chain combines TRBV5-8 with TRBJ2-1, with 11 nucleotides matching TRBD2. The CDR3 runs 16 residues. V lost 0 bases, J lost 8 bases, and 7 bases stayed unmatched. Germline-derived CDR1 and CDR2 are SGHTS and YDEGEE. CDR3 DNA: TGTGCCAGCAGCTTGGGAGCTAGCGGGGGGCCCGATGAGCAGTTCTTC. Protein product: CASSLGASGGPDEQFF.

V and J are TRBV27 and TRBJ2-7; perhaps TRBD1 as D (7 bases). The CDR3 extends over 13 amino acids. The germline CDR1 and CDR2 sequences are MNHEY and SMNVEV (reference sequence). Trimming shortened V by 5 bases and J by 2 bases, and 10 bases separated the two germline ends. The CDR3 reads CASSGGTAYEQYF. In nucleotides, the CDR3 is TGTGCCAGCAGTGGGGGGACAGCCTACGAGCAGTACTTC.

Only one count was recorded for this clone. The rearrangement links TRBV10-1 to TRBJ2-5; 7 bases map to TRBD1. The germline gives CDR1 WNHNN, CDR2 SYGVQD (reference sequence). The CDR3 is 12 amino acids. With 9 bases clipped from V and 9 bases from J, the junction kept 10 bases outside the gene matches. The chain's CDR3 is CARMGQLLAQYF. The CDR3 DNA sequence: TGCGCCAGAATGGGACAGCTCCTGGCCCAGTACTTC.

This chain links TRBV25-1 with TRBJ1-3; possible D gene TRBD1, 5 bases. Germline V gives CDR1 MGHDK, CDR2 SYGVNS. Trimming left V 1 base short and J 5 bases short, with 21 bases between. This CDR3 is built from 18 residues. The CDR3 reads CASSEWGGSQARRNTIYF. DNA of the CDR3: TGTGCCAGCAGTGAATGGGGGGGGTCCCAAGCAAGGAGAAACACCATATATTTT.

The CDR3 sequence: CASRPTGENTEAFF. In DNA form, the CDR3 reads TGTGCCAGCAGACCGACGGGAGAGAACACTGAAGCTTTCTTT. The rearrangement uses TRBV28 and TRBJ1-1, with D hard to call. Germline assignment: CDR1 MDHEN and CDR2 SYDVKM. V lost 6 bases, J lost 1 base, and 12 bases lay in between. This CDR3 spans 14 amino acids.

This clone was detected once. The genes are TRBV21-1 and TRBJ2-1; whether TRBD2, the table's D call, matches the DNA was not checked. TRBV21-1 is a pseudogene segment. This CDR3 region has 15 residues. The CDR3 nucleotides read TGTGCCAGCAATCAGAACTGCCGGGGGGCCAATGAGCAGTTCTTC. This codes for CASNQNCRGANEQFF.

The J gene is TRBJ2-3, the V gene TRBV9; a weak D match, TRBD2 (6 bases). Germline-derived CDR1 and CDR2 are SGDLS and YYNGEE. V lost 2 bases to trimming and J lost 2 bases, with 12 bases between them. The CDR3 has 15 residues. In DNA form, the CDR3 reads TGTGCCAGCAGCGTTAGGGGACTTTCCACAGATACGCAGTATTTT. This encodes CASSVRGLSTDTQYF.

J is TRBJ2-7 and V is TRBV10-3, with 9 bases identical to TRBD1. The CDR3 contains 17 residues. V lost 5 bases to trimming and J lost 0 bases; unmatched junction nucleotides: 11. Germline V gene data show CDR1 as ENHRY and CDR2 as SYGVKD. In DNA form, the CDR3 reads TGTGCCATCAGTAGAGGCACCGGGACAGGGCCCTCCTACGAGCAGTACTTC. Translated, it gives CAISRGTGTGPSYEQYF.